These T cell receptor beta chains were read from a single sample in a study of blood T cell repertoires in COVID-19. The method was immunoSEQ multiplex PCR; TCRdb's version includes in-frame clones alone and lacks a portion of them. The sample contains tens of thousands of clones, about 82% of which appear only once. Sequenced material: peripheral blood. These receptors were taken from a woman over 75 with acute or convalescent COVID-19. CDR3s include the opening cysteine and the closing phenylalanine or tryptophan. A D gene is named only where the DNA matches it firmly. Only part of the rows carry a size: once, few, many, or a class if the clone is expanded.

clone_size j_call d_call v_call cdr3_aa cdr3_nt
- TRBJ1-3 TRBD1 TRBV6-2/TRBV6-3 CASSQGDTIYF TGTGCCAGCAGCCAGGGGGACACCATATATTTT
- TRBJ1-5 - TRBV30 CAWSRGPNQPQHF TGTGCCTGGAGCAGGGGACCCAATCAGCCCCAGCATTTT
once TRBJ1-1 - TRBV30 CAWTTGTLNTEAFF TGTGCCTGGACTACCGGGACATTGAACACTGAAGCTTTCTTT
few TRBJ1-5 TRBD1 TRBV28 CASSSSLGQGNQPQHF TGTGCCAGCAGTTCCTCCCTAGGACAGGGAAATCAGCCCCAGCATTTT
- TRBJ2-1 - TRBV29-1 CSVAGDVGEQFF TGCAGCGTTGCGGGGGACGTTGGTGAGCAGTTCTTC
once TRBJ2-2 - TRBV30 CAWCETRGTGELFF TGTGCCTGGTGTGAAACCAGGGGAACCGGGGAGCTGTTTTTT
- TRBJ2-7 - TRBV27 CASSPRGSYEQYF TGTGCCAGCAGCCCCCGGGGCTCCTACGAGCAGTACTTC
- TRBJ1-2 TRBD1 TRBV2 CASMTDRKDGYTF TGTGCCAGCATGACGGACAGGAAGGATGGCTACACCTTC
- TRBJ2-7 TRBD1 TRBV3-1/TRBV3-2 CASSPRTGSYEQYF TGTGCCAGCAGCCCTCGGACAGGATCCTACGAGCAGTACTTC
- TRBJ1-1 TRBD1 TRBV11-2 CASSRSRDRNTEAFF TGTGCCAGCAGCCGCTCTAGGGACAGGAACACTGAAGCTTTCTTT
- TRBJ2-7 TRBD1 TRBV19 CASRMGQGSYEQYF TGTGCCAGTAGAATGGGACAGGGGTCCTACGAGCAGTACTTC
- TRBJ2-7 TRBD1 TRBV29-1 CSVEIQGAYEQYF TGCAGCGTTGAGATCCAGGGGGCCTACGAGCAGTACTTC
- TRBJ2-3 - TRBV11-3 CATGRGGVLDTQYF TGTGCCACCGGGAGAGGGGGCGTGTTGGATACGCAGTATTTT
- TRBJ1-2 - TRBV6-5 CASKTSDRSLGYTF TGTGCCAGCAAAACTTCGGACAGATCGCTAGGCTACACCTTC
- TRBJ2-2 - TRBV3-1/TRBV3-2 CASSQGGGQLFF TGTGCCAGCAGCCAAGGGGGAGGCCAGCTGTTTTTT
- TRBJ1-4 - TRBV19 CASARGYNEKLFF TGTGCCAGCGCCCGGGGGTATAATGAAAAACTGTTTTTT
- TRBJ1-4 TRBD1 TRBV6-5 CASSIRQGRNEKLFF TGTGCCAGCAGTATCCGACAGGGTCGGAATGAAAAACTGTTTTTT
few TRBJ2-1 TRBD1 TRBV2 CASTRGQSSYNEQFF TGTGCCAGCACCCGGGGACAGAGCTCCTACAATGAGCAGTTCTTC
- TRBJ1-5 TRBD1 TRBV4-1 CASSQAPGQGGQPQHF TGCGCCAGCAGCCAAGCTCCAGGACAGGGCGGTCAGCCCCAGCATTTT
few TRBJ1-4 TRBD1 TRBV3-1/TRBV3-2 CASSSRTGIQEKLFF TGTGCCAGCAGCTCGCGGACAGGGATTCAGGAAAAACTGTTTTTT
- TRBJ1-6 - TRBV18 CASSPSGTTYNSPLHF TGTGCCAGCTCACCGTCCGGTACGACCTATAATTCACCCCTCCACTTT
- TRBJ2-7 - TRBV7-9 CASSLGDEQYF TGTGCCAGCAGCTTAGGAGACGAGCAGTACTTC